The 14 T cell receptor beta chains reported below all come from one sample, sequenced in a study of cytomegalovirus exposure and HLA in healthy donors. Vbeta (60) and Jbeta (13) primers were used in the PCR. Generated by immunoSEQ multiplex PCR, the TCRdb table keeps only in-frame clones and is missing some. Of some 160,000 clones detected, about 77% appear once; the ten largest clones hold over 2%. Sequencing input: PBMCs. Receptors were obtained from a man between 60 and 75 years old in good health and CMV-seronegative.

This chain's CDR3 is CASSPRGKSSYNEQFF. The CDR3 bases are TGTGCCAGCAGCCCCCGGGGGAAGTCCTCCTACAATGAGCAGTTCTTC. The V gene is TRBV7-9, the J gene TRBJ2-1; tentatively, D is TRBD2 (6 bases). The CDR3 is 16 amino acids. Trimming pared 5 bases from V and 0 bases from J, leaving 14 bases between. Per the germline V gene, CDR1 is SEHNR and CDR2 is FQNEAQ (reference sequence).

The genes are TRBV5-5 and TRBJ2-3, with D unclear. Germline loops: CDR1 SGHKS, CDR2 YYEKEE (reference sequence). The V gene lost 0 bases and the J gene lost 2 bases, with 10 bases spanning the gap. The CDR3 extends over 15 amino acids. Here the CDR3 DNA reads TGTGCCAGCAGCTTGGCTACCCAATTCACAGATACGCAGTATTTT. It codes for CASSLATQFTDTQYF.

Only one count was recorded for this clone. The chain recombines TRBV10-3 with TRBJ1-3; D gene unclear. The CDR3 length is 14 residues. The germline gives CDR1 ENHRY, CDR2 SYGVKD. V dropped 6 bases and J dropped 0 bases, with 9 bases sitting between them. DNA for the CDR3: TGTGCCATCAGGGGCGATAGCTCTGGAAACACCATATATTTT. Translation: CAIRGDSSGNTIYF.

CDR3 sequence: CASTGWGEKLFF. The CDR3 DNA follows: TGTGCCAGTACGGGGTGGGGTGAAAAACTGTTTTTT. The rearrangement links TRBV25-1 to TRBJ1-4; D remains unclear. The CDR3 has 12 residues. Germline CDR1 and CDR2: MGHDK and SYGVNS. V lost 9 bases to trimming and J lost 7 bases, with 12 bases between them.

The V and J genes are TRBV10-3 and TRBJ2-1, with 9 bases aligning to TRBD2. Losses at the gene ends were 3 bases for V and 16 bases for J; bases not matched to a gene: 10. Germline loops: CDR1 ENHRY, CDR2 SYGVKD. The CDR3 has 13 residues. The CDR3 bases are TGTGCCATCAGTGATCAGACTAGCGGCCCGCGCTTCTTC. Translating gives CAISDQTSGPRFF.

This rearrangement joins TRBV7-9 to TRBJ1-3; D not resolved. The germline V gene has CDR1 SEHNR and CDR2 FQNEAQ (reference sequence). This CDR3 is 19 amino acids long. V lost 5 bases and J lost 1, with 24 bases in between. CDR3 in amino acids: CASSPLIRSGFSSGNTIYF. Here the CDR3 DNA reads TGTGCCAGCAGCCCCTTGATAAGGTCGGGGTTTTCATCTGGAAACACCATATATTTT.

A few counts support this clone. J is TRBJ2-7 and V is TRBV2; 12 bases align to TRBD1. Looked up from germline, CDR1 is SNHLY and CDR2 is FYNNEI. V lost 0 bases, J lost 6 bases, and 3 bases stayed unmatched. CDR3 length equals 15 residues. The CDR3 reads CASSEAGTGGFEQYF. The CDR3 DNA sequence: TGTGCCAGCAGTGAAGCCGGGACAGGGGGCTTCGAGCAGTACTTC.

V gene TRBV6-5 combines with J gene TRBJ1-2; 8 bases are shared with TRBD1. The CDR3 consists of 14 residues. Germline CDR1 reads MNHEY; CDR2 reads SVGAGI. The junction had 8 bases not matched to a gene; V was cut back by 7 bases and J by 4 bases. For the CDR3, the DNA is TGTGCCAGCAACCAGGACAGGGAGACCTATGGCTACACCTTC. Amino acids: CASNQDRETYGYTF.

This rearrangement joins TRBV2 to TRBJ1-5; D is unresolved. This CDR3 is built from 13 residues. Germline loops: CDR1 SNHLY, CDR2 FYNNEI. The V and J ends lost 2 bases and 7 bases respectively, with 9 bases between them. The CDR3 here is CASSENNFQPQHF. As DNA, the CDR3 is TGTGCCAGCAGTGAAAACAATTTCCAGCCCCAGCATTTT.

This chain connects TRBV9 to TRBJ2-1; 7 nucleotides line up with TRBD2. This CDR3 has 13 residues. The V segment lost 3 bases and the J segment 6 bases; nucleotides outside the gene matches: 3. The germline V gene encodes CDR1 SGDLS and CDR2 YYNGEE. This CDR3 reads CASSGLALNEQFF. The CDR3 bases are TGTGCCAGCAGCGGACTAGCCCTCAATGAGCAGTTCTTC.

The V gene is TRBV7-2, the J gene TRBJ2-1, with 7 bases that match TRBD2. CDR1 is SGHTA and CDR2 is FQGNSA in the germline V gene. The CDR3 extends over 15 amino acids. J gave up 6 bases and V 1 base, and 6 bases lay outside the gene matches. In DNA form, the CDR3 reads TGTGCCAGCAGCTTAGGCGGGAGTGCGGCCAATGAGCAGTTCTTC. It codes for CASSLGGSAANEQFF. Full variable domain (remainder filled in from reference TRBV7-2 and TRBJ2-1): GAGVSQSPSNKVTEKGKDVELRCDPISGHTALYWYRQSLGQGLEFLIYFQGNSAPDKSGLPSDRFSAERTGGSVSTLTIQRTQQEDSAVYLCASSLGGSAANEQFFGPGTRLTVL.

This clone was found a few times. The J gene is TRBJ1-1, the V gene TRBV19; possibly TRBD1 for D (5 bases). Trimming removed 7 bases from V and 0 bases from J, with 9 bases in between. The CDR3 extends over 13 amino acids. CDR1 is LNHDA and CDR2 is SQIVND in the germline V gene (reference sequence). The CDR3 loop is CASTTGLNTEAFF. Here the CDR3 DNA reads TGTGCCAGTACCACAGGTCTGAACACTGAAGCTTTCTTT.

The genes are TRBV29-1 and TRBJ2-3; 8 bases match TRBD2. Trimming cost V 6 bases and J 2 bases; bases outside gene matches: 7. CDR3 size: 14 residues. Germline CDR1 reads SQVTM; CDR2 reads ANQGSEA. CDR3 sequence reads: CSVATSVNTDTQYF. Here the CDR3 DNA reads TGCAGCGTCGCGACTAGCGTGAACACAGATACGCAGTATTTT.

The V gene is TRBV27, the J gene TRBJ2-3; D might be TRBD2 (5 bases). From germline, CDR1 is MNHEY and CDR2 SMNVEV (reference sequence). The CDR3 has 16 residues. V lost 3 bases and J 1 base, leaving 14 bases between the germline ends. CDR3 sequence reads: CASSFFGVGGTDTQYF. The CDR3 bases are TGTGCCAGCAGTTTTTTCGGGGTTGGGGGCACAGATACGCAGTATTTT.